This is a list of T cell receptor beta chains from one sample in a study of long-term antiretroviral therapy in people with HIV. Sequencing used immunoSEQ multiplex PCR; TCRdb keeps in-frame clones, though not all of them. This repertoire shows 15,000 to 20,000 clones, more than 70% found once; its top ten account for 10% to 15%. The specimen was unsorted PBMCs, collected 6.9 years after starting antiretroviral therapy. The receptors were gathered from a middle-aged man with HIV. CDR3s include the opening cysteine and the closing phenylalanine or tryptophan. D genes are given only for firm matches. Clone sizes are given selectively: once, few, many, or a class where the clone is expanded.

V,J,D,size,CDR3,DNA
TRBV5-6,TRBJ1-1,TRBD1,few,CASSPQGSTEAFF,TGTGCCAGCAGCCCACAGGGGTCAACTGAAGCTTTCTTT
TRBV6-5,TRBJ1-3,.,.,CASSLSGNTIYF,TGTGCCAGCAGCTTGTCCGGAAACACCATATATTTT
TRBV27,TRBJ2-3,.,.,CASSLFWGDTQYF,TGTGCCAGCAGTTTATTTTGGGGGGATACGCAGTATTTT
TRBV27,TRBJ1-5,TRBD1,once,CASSGQGTLEPQHF,TGTGCCAGCAGTGGACAGGGTACTCTTGAGCCCCAGCATTTT
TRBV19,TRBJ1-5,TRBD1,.,CASSPGTGSQPQHF,TGTGCCAGTAGTCCCGGGACAGGGTCTCAGCCCCAGCATTTT
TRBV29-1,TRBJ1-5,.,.,CSVGGRNQPQHF,TGCAGCGTTGGGGGGAGGAATCAGCCCCAGCATTTT
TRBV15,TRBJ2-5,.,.,CATSKGSETQYF,TGTGCCACCAGCAAAGGCAGTGAGACCCAGTACTTC
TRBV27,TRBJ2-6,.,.,CASSSDQTRANVLTF,TGTGCCAGCAGCTCGGACCAGACTAGGGCCAACGTCCTGACTTTC
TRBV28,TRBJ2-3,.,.,CASVPPGRGSTDTQYF,TGTGCCAGCGTCCCACCCGGGAGAGGGAGCACAGATACGCAGTATTTT
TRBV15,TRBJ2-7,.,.,CATSRGPTGRDEQYF,TGTGCCACCAGCAGAGGCCCTACAGGGAGGGACGAGCAGTACTTC